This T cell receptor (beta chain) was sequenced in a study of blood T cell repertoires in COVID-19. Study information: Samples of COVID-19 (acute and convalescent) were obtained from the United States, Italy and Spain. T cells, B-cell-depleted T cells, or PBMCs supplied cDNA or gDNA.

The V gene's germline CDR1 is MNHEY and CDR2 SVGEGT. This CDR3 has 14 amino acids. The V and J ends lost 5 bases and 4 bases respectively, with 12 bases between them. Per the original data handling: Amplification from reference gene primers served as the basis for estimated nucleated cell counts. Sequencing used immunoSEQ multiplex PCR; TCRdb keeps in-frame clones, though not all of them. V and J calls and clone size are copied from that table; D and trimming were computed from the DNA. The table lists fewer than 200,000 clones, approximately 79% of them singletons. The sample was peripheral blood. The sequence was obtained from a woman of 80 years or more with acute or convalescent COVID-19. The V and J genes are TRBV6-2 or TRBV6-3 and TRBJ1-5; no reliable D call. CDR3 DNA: TGTGCCAGCAGTACCCAAGCGGGGAATCAGCCCCAGCATTTT. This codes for CASSTQAGNQPQHF.